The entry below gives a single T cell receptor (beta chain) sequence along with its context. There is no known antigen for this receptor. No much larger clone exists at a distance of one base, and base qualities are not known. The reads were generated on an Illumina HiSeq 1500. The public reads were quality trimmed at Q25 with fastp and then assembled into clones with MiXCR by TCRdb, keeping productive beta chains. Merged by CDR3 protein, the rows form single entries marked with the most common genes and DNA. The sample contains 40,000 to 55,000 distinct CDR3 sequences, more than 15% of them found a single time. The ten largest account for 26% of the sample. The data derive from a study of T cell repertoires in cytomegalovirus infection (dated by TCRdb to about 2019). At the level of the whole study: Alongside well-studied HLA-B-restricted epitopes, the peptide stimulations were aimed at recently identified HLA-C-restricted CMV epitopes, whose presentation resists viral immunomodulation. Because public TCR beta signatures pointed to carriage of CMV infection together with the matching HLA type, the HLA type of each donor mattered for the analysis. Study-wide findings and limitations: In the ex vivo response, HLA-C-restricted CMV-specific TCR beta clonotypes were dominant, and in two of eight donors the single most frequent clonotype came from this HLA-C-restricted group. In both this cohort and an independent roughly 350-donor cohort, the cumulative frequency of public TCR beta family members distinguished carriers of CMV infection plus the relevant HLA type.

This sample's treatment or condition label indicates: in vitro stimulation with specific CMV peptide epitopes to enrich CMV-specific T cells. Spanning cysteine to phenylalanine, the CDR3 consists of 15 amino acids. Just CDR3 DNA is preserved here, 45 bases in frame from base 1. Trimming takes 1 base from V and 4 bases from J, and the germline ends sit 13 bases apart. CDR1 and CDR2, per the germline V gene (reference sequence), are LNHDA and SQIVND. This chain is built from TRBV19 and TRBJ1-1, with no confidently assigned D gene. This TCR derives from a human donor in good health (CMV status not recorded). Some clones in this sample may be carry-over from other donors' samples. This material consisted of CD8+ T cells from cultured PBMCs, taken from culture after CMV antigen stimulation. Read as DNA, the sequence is TGTGCCAGTAGTATAGCTCAACTTACCCTCACTGAAGCTTTCTTT. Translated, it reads CASSIAQLTLTEAFF.